Below, 14 T cell receptor beta chains from the same sample are listed, as sequenced in a study of cytomegalovirus exposure and HLA in healthy donors. 60 Vbeta and 13 Jbeta primers were used in PCR. TCRdb's copy holds only in-frame clones and misses some; the assay was immunoSEQ multiplex PCR. The data hold about 130,000 clones, with about 80% observed a single time. What was sequenced was PBMCs. These receptors originate from a woman between 40 and 50 years old in good health and CMV-seronegative.

The J gene is TRBJ2-5, the V gene TRBV7-9; 7 bases map to TRBD2. Germline-derived CDR1 and CDR2 are SEHNR and FQNEAQ (reference sequence). V lost 5 bases, J lost 1 base, and 7 bases stayed unmatched. This CDR3 comprises 15 residues. CDR3 sequence reads: CASSPRGGAQETQYF. In nucleotides, the CDR3 is TGTGCCAGCAGCCCTCGCGGGGGAGCCCAAGAGACCCAGTACTTC.

This clone was seen a few times. Here the CDR3 DNA reads TGTGCCAGCAGCTTGCGAGTAGACAGCTACAATGAGCAGTTCTTC. Its translation: CASSLRVDSYNEQFF. The chain uses TRBV5-6 and TRBJ2-1; the D gene is possibly TRBD1 (5 bases). V dropped 1 base and J dropped 3 bases, with 11 bases sitting between them. This CDR3 spans 15 amino acids. The V gene's germline CDR1 is SGHDT and CDR2 YYEEEE.

The chain couples TRBV7-3 to TRBJ2-1; the match to TRBD1 covers 10 bases. With 4 bases clipped from V and 9 bases from J, the junction kept 6 bases outside the gene matches. From germline, CDR1 is SGHTA and CDR2 FQGTGA. This CDR3 is built from 14 residues. The CDR3 loop reads CASSSRQGAGEQFF. CDR3 bases: TGTGCCAGCAGCTCTAGACAGGGGGCGGGTGAGCAGTTCTTC.

The chain combines TRBV7-8 with TRBJ1-1; maybe TRBD1 (5 bases). The V end was cut by 5 bases, the J end by 1 base, with 11 bases between. Germline CDR1 and CDR2: SGHVS and FQNEAQ. The CDR3 extends over 14 amino acids. This CDR3 reads CASSIPTGNTEAFF. CDR3 nucleotides: TGTGCCAGCAGCATACCCACAGGGAACACTGAAGCTTTCTTT.

The rearrangement links TRBV28 to TRBJ1-5; 7 positions match TRBD1. With 7 bases clipped from V and 6 bases from J, the junction kept 15 bases outside the gene matches. This CDR3 is 16 amino acids long. The germline CDR1 and CDR2 sequences are MDHEN and SYDVKM. The CDR3 reads CASTRFLLGGGQPQHF. The CDR3 coding sequence is TGTGCCAGCACCCGTTTTCTTCTAGGGGGCGGTCAGCCCCAGCATTTT. The variable domain in full, completed from reference TRBV28 and TRBJ1-5, reads DVKVTQSSRYLVKRTGEKVFLECVQDMDHENMFWYRQDPGLGLRLIYFSYDVKMKEKGDIPEGYSVSREKKERFSLILESASTNQTSMYLCASTRFLLGGGQPQHFGDGTRLSIL.

V gene TRBV6-6 combines with J gene TRBJ1-6; TRBD1 might be the D (5 bases). This CDR3 comprises 15 residues. V shed 7 bases and J shed 8 bases, with 18 bases lying between them. Looked up from germline, CDR1 is MNHNY and CDR2 is SVGAGI (reference sequence). The CDR3 loop reads CASIQGPDPDSPLHF. Here the CDR3 DNA reads TGTGCCAGCATCCAGGGCCCGGACCCAGATTCACCCCTCCACTTT.

CDR3 loop: CASSLGQANTEAFF. CDR3 sequence (DNA): TGTGCCAGCAGCTTAGGGCAGGCGAACACTGAAGCTTTCTTT. The chain combines TRBV7-8 with TRBJ1-1; D not resolved. Trimming stripped 1 base from V and 1 base from J, with 7 bases between. Germline V gives CDR1 SGHVS, CDR2 FQNEAQ. The CDR3 is made up of 14 amino acids. Full variable domain (remainder filled in from reference TRBV7-8 and TRBJ1-1): GAGVSQSPRYKVAKRGQDVALRCDPISGHVSLFWYQQALGQGPEFLTYFQNEAQLDKSGLPSDRFFAERPEGSVSTLKIQRTQQEDSAVYLCASSLGQANTEAFFGQGTRLTVV.

The genes are TRBV29-1 and TRBJ2-5; 10 bases map to TRBD1. The V and J ends lost 7 bases and 4 bases, in that order; junction bases with no gene match: 9. Germline CDR1 and CDR2: SQVTM and ANQGSEA. The CDR3 extends over 14 amino acids. CDR3 nucleotide sequence: TGCAGCGCCGAGGGACAGGGGCTAAGAGAGACCCAGTACTTC. Translating it yields CSAEGQGLRETQYF.

The CDR3 protein is CASSLVQGSNTGELFF. CDR3 DNA: TGCGCCAGCAGCTTGGTCCAGGGCTCAAACACCGGGGAGCTGTTTTTT. V and J are TRBV5-1 and TRBJ2-2, with D possibly TRBD1 on 5 matching bases. The germline gives CDR1 SGHRS, CDR2 YFSETQ. The CDR3 spans 16 residues. V was shortened by 0 bases and J by 2 bases, with 11 bases between the two germline ends.

The V gene is TRBV18, the J gene TRBJ1-5; no firm D call. Per germline, CDR1 KGHSH and CDR2 LQKENI. The CDR3 totals 13 residues. V was shortened by 3 bases and J by 4 bases, with 7 bases between the two germline ends. This CDR3 is CASSPGENQPQHF. The CDR3 bases are TGTGCCAGCTCACCCGGGGAAAATCAGCCCCAGCATTTT.

This chain connects TRBV28 to TRBJ2-1; unclear D gene. Trimming took 5 bases from V and 2 from J, leaving 4 bases between them. This CDR3 contains 12 residues. The V gene's germline CDR1 is MDHEN and CDR2 SYDVKM. In DNA form, the CDR3 reads TGTGCCAGCAGTCAGGCCTACAATGAGCAGTTCTTC. Amino acids: CASSQAYNEQFF.

The V and J genes are TRBV19 and TRBJ1-2; 9 nucleotides line up with TRBD1. V was pared by 6 bases and J by 4 bases, with 3 bases of the junction left unmatched. Germline V CDR1 and CDR2: LNHDA, SQIVND (reference sequence). This CDR3 has 13 amino acids. The CDR3: CASRGQGGYGYTF. Written as DNA, the CDR3 is TGTGCCAGTAGGGGACAGGGAGGCTATGGCTACACCTTC.

The sample holds one count of this clone. This chain joins TRBV19 and TRBJ1-5; weak D call: TRBD1 (6 bases). Germline values: CDR1 LNHDA, CDR2 SQIVND (reference sequence). V shed 6 bases and J shed 5 bases, with 17 bases lying between them. The CDR3 sequence is 15 residues long. The CDR3 bases are TGTGCCAGTAGCCCTGGGACAAGGGCTTATCAGCCCCAGCATTTT. Its translation: CASSPGTRAYQPQHF.

The chain is built from TRBV28 and TRBJ2-1; 14 bases align to TRBD2. V was clipped by 6 bases and J by 8 bases; unmatched bases: 15. The CDR3 has 18 residues. Germline CDR1 MDHEN, CDR2 SYDVKM. As DNA, the CDR3 is TGTGCCAGCAGGAAGGGACTAGCGGGAGATTTCCCCAGGTATGAGCAGTTCTTC. This codes for CASRKGLAGDFPRYEQFF.